Listed here is a single T cell receptor beta chain. This clonotype was observed a few times. Its antigen specificity is not known. Base qualities are not at hand, and no much larger clone is one base apart. Systemically healthy Caucasian individuals from Russia, 39 in total and aged roughly 6 to 100 years, were included as donors. Ten milliliters of peripheral blood were drawn from each donor into EDTA-treated Vacutainer tubes. Ficoll-Paque density-gradient centrifugation was used to isolate PBMCs, with at least 6.5 million per sample. Total RNA was extracted from PBMCs with Trizol reagent, with at least 6 micrograms obtained per sample. Naive CD45RAhigh/CD27high T cell percentages were measured by flow cytometry on a PBMC aliquot from every donor. The library was prepared using 5' RACE. This sample was sequenced with an Illumina HiSeq 2500. A second about 6 to 11 cycle PCR used a sample-barcoded 5' primer and a J-beta primer mix. Each TCR beta cDNA molecule received a unique molecular identifier from a template-switch 5' adaptor carrying 12 random nucleotides. Each sample yielded at least 3 million CDR3-containing paired-end reads. First-strand cDNA was synthesized from all RNA with the Mint cDNA synthesis kit, primed by a TRBC-specific oligonucleotide. Following uracil-DNA glycosylase treatment, a first 18-cycle PCR with universal primers M1SS and BC2_uni_R was performed on all cDNA. As for how the authors treated the data: Normalization of each sample was performed by random selection of 1 million high-quality reads, each carrying a distinct molecular identifier. Instead of being binned into consensus sequences, reads with shared molecular identifiers were discarded. CDR3 identification, clonotype clustering and error correction used MiTCR with a Q25 quality threshold and the strictest error-elimination algorithm. A nonparametric unseen species model with Euler transformation was used to estimate lower-bound total TCR beta diversity. The public reads were quality trimmed at Q25 with fastp and then assembled into clones with MiXCR by TCRdb, keeping productive beta chains. Each CDR3 protein gets just one entry, which takes the most common genes and DNA from the rows behind it. TCRdb, rather than the study authors, made the V and J calls. The sample has some 1.5 million distinct CDR3 sequences on record, roughly 27% of them singletons. 7.7% of the sample lies in the top ten.

CDR1 MDHEN and CDR2 SYDVKM were looked up in the germline V gene. Inclusive of the bounding cysteine and phenylalanine, the CDR3 is 15 residues long. Only the CDR3 region is kept as DNA, spanning 45 bases read in frame from base 1. The junction shows trimming of 6 bases on V and 10 bases on J, plus 22 bases between the germline ends. These data belong to a study of blood T cells in healthy people across ages (dated by TCRdb to 2013 to 2016). Broadly, across the study: In model experiments, template switching captured about one uniquely barcoded TCR beta cDNA molecule for every two T cells. To track age-related changes in TCR beta repertoire diversity, the study relied on deep sequencing normalized with unique cDNA molecular identifiers. The donors were divided into four age groups: young (average approximately 17 years), middle-aged (about 40), aged (approximately 64) and long-lived (roughly 82). To avoid experimental bias, donors of different ages were distributed randomly across sequencing lanes. Two additional independent replicas of 1 million unique cDNA reads from the same blood draw were analyzed for two donors (one aged 18 to 29 and one aged 80 or older). General findings and caveats noted by the study authors: Estimates of total diversity from one million sequenced T cells were regarded as lower bounds and underestimates. Bulk unsorted PBMC profiling prevented conclusive comparison of naive and antigen-experienced compartments. Observed TCR beta diversity per million T cells fell roughly linearly with age, and a significant reduction was already apparent by age around 36. Donor CMV infection status was unknown, potentially confounding age-related changes in expanded clonotypes. Compared with the aged group, the long-lived group had more naive CD4+ T cells, fewer expanded clones and increased TCR diversity, a pattern suggesting age selection. The percentage of naive T cells measured by flow cytometry correlated strongly with observed TCR beta diversity.

The sequencing input was blood. This sequence uses TRBV28 and TRBJ2-1, with a tentative D gene TRBD2 over 8 matching bases. The source of this sequence is a woman under 40 in good health. The nucleotide sequence reads as follows: TGTGCCAGCAGGGGGACAGCGAAACGGGGGGGAGAGCAGTTCTTC. Its translation reads: CASRGTAKRGGEQFF. The CDR3, completed at both ends by the reference TRBV28 and TRBJ2-1 genes, gives the full variable domain DVKVTQSSRYLVKRTGEKVFLECVQDMDHENMFWYRQDPGLGLRLIYFSYDVKMKEKGDIPEGYSVSREKKERFSLILESASTNQTSMYLCASRGTAKRGGEQFFGPGTRLTVL.